One and the same sample provided the 2 T cell receptor beta chains below, sequenced in a study of beta chain features in type 1 diabetes. Reverse transcribing all isolated RNA meant expressed TCRB transcripts were sequenced. Generated by immunoSEQ multiplex PCR, the TCRdb table keeps only in-frame clones and is missing some. This table has just over 600,000 clones, about 14% appearing once. Sequencing input: naive CD4+ T cells from blood. The receptors were sampled from a young man in good health.

The chain recombines TRBV18 with TRBJ1-1; D may be TRBD1 (5 bases). Germline-derived CDR1 and CDR2 are KGHSH and LQKENI. V was pared by 2 bases and J by 4 bases, with 14 bases between. The CDR3 extends over 15 amino acids. Here the CDR3 reads CASSPLRGLGTEAFF. The CDR3 nucleotides read TGTGCCAGCTCACCATTGAGGGGCTTGGGCACTGAAGCTTTCTTT.

This chain joins TRBV9 and TRBJ2-5; 7 bases align to TRBD1. The CDR3 consists of 13 residues. The trim removed 4 bases at V and 5 bases at J, leaving 5 bases unmatched. Looked up from germline, CDR1 is SGDLS and CDR2 is YYNGEE. This CDR3 is CASSTGVAETQYF. For the CDR3, the DNA is TGTGCCAGCAGCACAGGGGTGGCGGAGACCCAGTACTTC.